Below are 28 T cell receptor beta chains sequenced from a single sample in a study of OX40 agonist ivuxolimab in advanced cancers. The table came from immunoSEQ multiplex PCR; TCRdb's copy has only in-frame clones and leaves some out. The data hold about 68,000 clones, with 75% to 95% observed a single time. The sequenced sample was CD4+ or CD8+ T cells sorted from blood, obtained in a trial of the OX40 agonist ivuxolimab. The receptors here all came from an adult with an advanced solid tumor such as melanoma, head and neck, liver or kidney cancer.

The J gene is TRBJ1-5, the V gene TRBV4-3, with 8 bases lining up with TRBD1. CDR1 is LGHNA, CDR2 YSLEER, per germline. Trimming removed 4 bases from V and 3 bases from J; junction bases left unmatched: 5. The CDR3 extends over 15 amino acids. CDR3 loop: CASSPTGADNQPQHF. The CDR3 DNA is TGCGCCAGCAGCCCGACAGGGGCGGACAATCAGCCCCAGCATTTT.

The chain employs TRBV13 and TRBJ2-3, with 7 nucleotides matching TRBD2. Looked up from germline, CDR1 is PRHDT and CDR2 is FYEKMQ (reference sequence). V lost 5 bases, J lost 0 bases, and 11 bases stayed unmatched. The CDR3 is made up of 17 amino acids. The CDR3 sequence: CASSGTSAALSTDTQYF. CDR3 nucleotide sequence: TGTGCCAGCAGCGGAACTAGCGCCGCCCTTAGCACAGATACGCAGTATTTT.

The gene calls are TRBV6-1 and TRBJ1-6; 7 bases line up with TRBD1. The CDR3 spans 14 residues. V shed 3 bases, J shed 9 bases, and the junction held 5 bases outside the gene matches. The germline CDR1 and CDR2 sequences are MNHNS and SASEGT. DNA for the CDR3: TGTGCCAGCAGTGATTTACAGGGGAGTTCACCCCTCCACTTT. Translated: CASSDLQGSSPLHF.

This clone has only one observation. This chain connects TRBV6-5 to TRBJ2-2; D not certain. V was cut by 2 bases and J by 4 bases, with 5 bases left in between. Germline lookup yields CDR1 MNHEY and CDR2 SVGAGI. The CDR3 length is 13 residues. CDR3 in amino acids: CASSYMGTGELFF. CDR3 sequence (DNA): TGTGCCAGCAGTTACATGGGCACCGGGGAGCTGTTTTTT.

The chain employs TRBV27 and TRBJ1-1; no firm D call. The CDR3 runs 13 residues. Germline assignment: CDR1 MNHEY and CDR2 SMNVEV (reference sequence). V was clipped by 2 bases and J by 4 bases, with 8 bases between them. In DNA form, the CDR3 reads TGTGCCAGCAGTTTAGAGGGAGGCACTGAAGCTTTCTTT. Its protein is CASSLEGGTEAFF.

V is TRBV9 and J is TRBJ1-3; no definite D call. The CDR3 spans 16 residues. Trimming removed 0 bases from V and 0 bases from J, with 10 bases in between. Germline CDR1 and CDR2: SGDLS and YYNGEE. The CDR3 loop is CASSVAGRSSGNTIYF. Written as DNA, the CDR3 is TGTGCCAGCAGCGTAGCTGGCAGAAGCTCTGGAAACACCATATATTTT. Together with reference TRBV9 and TRBJ1-3, the CDR3 gives the full variable domain: DSGVTQTPKHLITATGQRVTLRCSPRSGDLSVYWYQQSLDQGLQFLIQYYNGEERAKGNILERFSAQQFPDLHSELNLSSLELGDSALYFCASSVAGRSSGNTIYFGEGSWLTVV.

The chain recombines TRBV6-5 with TRBJ1-5; TRBD1 might be the D (6 bases). CDR3 size: 15 residues. The germline V gene has CDR1 MNHEY and CDR2 SVGAGI. V shed 0 bases and J shed 4 bases, with 10 bases lying between them. The CDR3 DNA sequence: TGTGCCAGCAGTTACTCACCCAGGGGAAATCAGCCCCAGCATTTT. It is translated as CASSYSPRGNQPQHF.

This chain links TRBV7-9 with TRBJ2-2, with no clear D. The CDR3 covers 11 residues. Trimming shortened V by 5 bases and J by 5 bases, and 3 bases separated the two germline ends. The germline V gene has CDR1 SEHNR and CDR2 FQNEAQ (reference sequence). In DNA form, the CDR3 reads TGTGCCAGCAGCGAGACCGGGGAGCTGTTTTTT. Protein product: CASSETGELFF.

The V gene is TRBV7-6, the J gene TRBJ2-1, with D possibly matching TRBD2 (6 bases). In germline, CDR1 is SGHVS, CDR2 FNYEAQ. The V end was cut by 4 bases, the J end by 3 bases, with 16 bases between. The CDR3 loop spans 16 amino acids. The chain's CDR3 is CASSSASGPGYNEQFF. For the CDR3, the DNA is TGTGCCAGCAGCTCCGCCAGCGGGCCCGGCTACAATGAGCAGTTCTTC.

The chain links TRBV13 to TRBJ1-1, with D unclear. The V end lost 7 bases, the J end lost 1 base, and 10 bases lay between the germline ends. Looked up from germline, CDR1 is PRHDT and CDR2 is FYEKMQ (reference sequence). The CDR3 totals 13 residues. CDR3 nucleotide sequence: TGTGCCAGCACCAACGAGGGGAACACTGAAGCTTTCTTT. Its protein product is CASTNEGNTEAFF.

V and J are TRBV27 and TRBJ1-6; D remains unclear. V lost 3 bases, J lost 7 bases, and 10 bases lay in between. CDR3 length: 14 residues. The V gene's germline CDR1 is MNHEY and CDR2 SMNVEV (reference sequence). CDR3 sequence reads: CASSLRLGNSPLHF. CDR3 DNA sequence: TGTGCCAGCAGTTTGCGGTTGGGGAATTCACCCCTCCACTTT.

The genes are TRBV7-8 and TRBJ2-2; D perhaps matches TRBD1 (6 bases). V lost 4 bases to trimming and J lost 7 bases, with 13 bases between them. The CDR3 extends over 14 amino acids. CDR1 is SGHVS, CDR2 FQNEAQ, per germline. Written as DNA, the CDR3 is TGTGCCAGCAGCTCAGGTTTCAGGGGCGGGGAGCTGTTTTTT. It yields the protein CASSSGFRGGELFF.

The chain carries TRBV4-3 and TRBJ2-1; D may be TRBD2 (6 bases). V was cut by 0 bases and J by 2 bases, with 14 bases left in between. Germline V gene lookup returns CDR1 LGHNA and CDR2 YSLEER. The CDR3 sequence is 17 residues long. The CDR3 DNA reads TGCGCCAGCAGCCAAGACCCCGGGGGACTCGCCTACAATGAGCAGTTCTTC. As protein: CASSQDPGGLAYNEQFF.

The chain joins TRBV11-1 to TRBJ2-1; possible D gene TRBD1, 5 bases. The CDR3 contains 17 residues. Trimming pared 5 bases from V and 0 bases from J, leaving 17 bases between. Germline CDR1 SGHAT, CDR2 FQDESV (reference sequence). This CDR3 reads CASSLKWGMSSYNEQFF. CDR3 nucleotides: TGTGCCAGCAGCCTGAAATGGGGCATGAGCTCCTACAATGAGCAGTTCTTC. The full variable domain, in which reference TRBV11-1 and TRBJ2-1 provide the parts outside the CDR3, is EAEVAQSPRYKITEKSQAVAFWCDPISGHATLYWYRQILGQGPELLVQFQDESVVDDSQLPKDRFSAERLKGVDSTLKIQPAELGDSAMYLCASSLKWGMSSYNEQFFGPGTRLTVL.

The V call is TRBV4-3, the J call TRBJ1-5, with 9 bases lining up with TRBD1. The CDR3 covers 15 residues. Germline trimming cut 3 bases from V and 5 bases from J; bases unmatched to any gene: 5. Germline V gives CDR1 LGHNA, CDR2 YSLEER. The CDR3 DNA follows: TGCGCCAGCAGCCACGGGACAGGGACGGATCAGCCCCAGCATTTT. Translating gives CASSHGTGTDQPQHF.

In nucleotides, the CDR3 is TGTGCCAGCAGTTTCGGGACAGGGTTCACTGAAGCTTTCTTT. Its translation: CASSFGTGFTEAFF. The chain joins TRBV5-6 to TRBJ1-1, with 9 bases fitting TRBD1. There are 14 residues in the CDR3. Unmatched junction bases numbered 6, after V lost 5 bases and J lost 4 bases. CDR1 and CDR2 (germline): SGHDT, YYEEEE. The whole variable domain, filled in from reference TRBV5-6 and TRBJ1-1, reads DAGVTQSPTHLIKTRGQQVTLRCSPKSGHDTVSWYQQALGQGPQFIFQYYEEEERQRGNFPDRFSGHQFPNYSSELNVNALLLGDSALYLCASSFGTGFTEAFFGQGTRLTVV.

The CDR3 region is CSVETSGYFTGELFF. The CDR3 DNA reads as TGCAGCGTTGAAACTAGCGGATATTTCACCGGGGAGCTGTTTTTT. The genes are TRBV29-1 and TRBJ2-2; 8 nucleotides line up with TRBD2. V dropped 2 bases and J dropped 4; count of bases not matched to a gene: 6. The CDR3 loop spans 15 amino acids. Per the germline V gene, CDR1 is SQVTM and CDR2 is ANQGSEA.

The gene calls are TRBV6-6 and TRBJ1-4; D gene ambiguous. This CDR3 has 14 amino acids. V was clipped by 3 bases and J by 6 bases, with 11 bases between them. Germline CDR1 is MNHNY and CDR2 is SVGAGI (reference sequence). The CDR3, as DNA: TGTGCCAGCAGTTATTATGGGGTTCATGAAAAACTGTTTTTT. Amino acids: CASSYYGVHEKLFF.

About this clone: The sample holds other DNA sequences that translate to the same CDR3. The chain joins TRBV27 to TRBJ2-1; D gene unclear. The germline CDR1 and CDR2 sequences are MNHEY and SMNVEV (reference sequence). The germline V and J ends were trimmed by 1 base and 8 bases, with 6 bases remaining between them. This CDR3 is 12 amino acids long. DNA for the CDR3: TGTGCCAGCAGTTTATTGGGCGATGAGCAGTTCTTC. Translation: CASSLLGDEQFF.

V gene TRBV28 combines with J gene TRBJ2-7, with D perhaps being TRBD1 or TRBD2 (5 bases each). Germline lookup yields CDR1 MDHEN and CDR2 SYDVKM. V was pared by 8 bases and J by 3 bases, with 8 bases between. CDR3 length equals 11 residues. The CDR3 nucleotides are TGTGCCAGCGGGGGTTTCTACGAGCAGTACTTC. The encoded protein is CASGGFYEQYF.

This rearrangement joins TRBV4-3 to TRBJ2-3; weak D call: TRBD2 (7 bases). CDR1 LGHNA and CDR2 YSLEER come from the germline V gene. The CDR3 is 14 residues long. V lost 0 bases and J lost 8, with 12 bases in between. The CDR3 reads CASSQEGGPVTQYF. The CDR3 bases are TGCGCCAGCAGCCAAGAGGGGGGGCCAGTTACGCAGTATTTT.

The chain is built from TRBV13 and TRBJ2-1, with D maybe TRBD2 (5 bases). Deletions cut 5 bases from V and 8 bases from J, with 10 bases between. The CDR3 spans 12 residues. Germline-derived CDR1 and CDR2 are PRHDT and FYEKMQ (reference sequence). Here the CDR3 DNA reads TGTGCCAGCAGCGAGGGCCTGGATGAGCAGTTCTTC. Amino acid sequence: CASSEGLDEQFF.

The chain links TRBV5-6 to TRBJ1-2; D may be TRBD1 (5 bases). Germline CDR1 SGHDT, CDR2 YYEEEE. V was trimmed by 0 bases and J by 2 bases, leaving 8 bases between them. CDR3 length: 14 amino acids. The CDR3 nucleotides read TGTGCCAGCAGCTTGGAAGGGGCGAACTATGGCTACACCTTC. Translation: CASSLEGANYGYTF. The full variable domain, with the rest looked up from reference TRBV5-6 and TRBJ1-2, is DAGVTQSPTHLIKTRGQQVTLRCSPKSGHDTVSWYQQALGQGPQFIFQYYEEEERQRGNFPDRFSGHQFPNYSSELNVNALLLGDSALYLCASSLEGANYGYTFGSGTRLTVV.

The chain couples TRBV4-3 to TRBJ2-3; a weak D match, TRBD2 (7 bases). The CDR3 totals 17 residues. CDR1 and CDR2 from the germline V gene are LGHNA and YSLEER. V was cut by 3 bases and J by 0 bases, with 16 bases left in between. CDR3 loop: CASSHLRGTTSTDTQYF. CDR3 in DNA: TGCGCCAGCAGCCACCTTAGGGGGACTACGAGCACAGATACGCAGTATTTT.

The chain couples TRBV19 to TRBJ2-7; no clear D gene. V lost 3 bases to trimming and J lost 5 bases, with 14 bases between them. The CDR3 has 14 residues. Germline CDR1 is LNHDA and CDR2 is SQIVND (reference sequence). CDR3 sequence reads: CASSILSSVHEQYF. The CDR3 DNA reads TGTGCCAGTAGTATTCTCTCATCGGTCCACGAGCAGTACTTC. Drawing the rest from reference TRBV19 and TRBJ2-7, the complete variable domain is DGGITQSPKYLFRKEGQNVTLSCEQNLNHDAMYWYRQDPGQGLRLIYYSQIVNDFQKGDIAEGYSVSREKKESFPLTVTSAQKNPTAFYLCASSILSSVHEQYFGPGTRLTVT.

A few counts support this clone. This chain joins TRBV7-3 and TRBJ2-7; a weak D match, TRBD1 (6 bases). The V gene lost 3 bases and the J gene lost 0 bases, with 9 bases spanning the gap. Looked up from germline, CDR1 is SGHTA and CDR2 is FQGTGA. The CDR3 has 14 amino acids. CDR3: CASSFDRPSYEQYF. CDR3 nucleotide sequence: TGTGCCAGCAGCTTTGACAGGCCCTCCTACGAGCAGTACTTC.

This chain uses TRBV7-2 with TRBJ2-1, with 13 nucleotides matching TRBD2. The germline gives CDR1 SGHTA, CDR2 FQGNSA. The CDR3 is 18 amino acids. V shed 2 bases and J 6 bases; nucleotides not matched to a gene: 10. The CDR3 region has the DNA TGTGCCAGCAGCTTAATAGTGTGGGGACTAGCGGGGTTCAATGAGCAGTTCTTC. Residues: CASSLIVWGLAGFNEQFF.

Concerning this clone: This CDR3 is also generated by other DNA sequences in the sample. The chain links TRBV9 to TRBJ1-1, with 9 bases lining up with TRBD1. Trimming removed 2 bases from V and 6 bases from J; junction bases left unmatched: 2. Germline loops: CDR1 SGDLS, CDR2 YYNGEE. CDR3 length equals 13 residues. The CDR3 bases are TGTGCCAGCAGCGTTCGGACAGGGGCTGAAGCTTTCTTT. Translated, it gives CASSVRTGAEAFF.